These 31 T cell receptor beta chains were sequenced from one sample in a study of T cells after yellow fever vaccination. Via MiXCR, TCRdb re-called the 5' RACE reads, giving one row per CDR3 protein. The sample includes roughly 500,000 distinct CDR3 sequences, approximately 21% of them seen just once. This material consisted of PBMCs, taken 15 days after the yellow fever booster vaccination. The receptors come from a man aged 25-40 years who received the YFV17D yellow fever vaccine.

This clonotype occurred many times. The V and J genes are TRBV5-1 and TRBJ2-1; 9 positions agree with TRBD1. Germline CDR1 and CDR2: SGHRS and YFSETQ. The trim removed 5 bases at V and 6 bases at J, leaving 6 bases unmatched. The CDR3 length is 14 residues. In DNA form, the CDR3 reads TGCGCCAGCAGTCCCGGGACAGGGCCCAATGAGCAGTTCTTC. The encoded protein is CASSPGTGPNEQFF. The variable domain in full, completed from reference TRBV5-1 and TRBJ2-1, reads KAGVTQTPRYLIKTRGQQVTLSCSPISGHRSVSWYQQTPGQGLQFLFEYFSETQRNKGNFPGRFSGRQFSNSRSEMNVSTLELGDSALYLCASSPGTGPNEQFFGPGTRLTVL.

The chain has TRBV24-1 and TRBJ2-1; 8 bases map to TRBD2. This CDR3 has 14 residues. V shed 5 bases and J 3 bases; nucleotides not matched to a gene: 2. Per germline, CDR1 KGHDR and CDR2 SFDVKD. Here the CDR3 DNA reads TGTGCCACCAGTGGAAGCGGGAGCTACAATGAGCAGTTCTTC. Translation gives CATSGSGSYNEQFF.

The CDR3 DNA reads TGTGCCAGCAGCTTTGGACAGACAAATTCACCCCTCCACTTT. It codes for CASSFGQTNSPLHF. The V and J genes are TRBV7-9 and TRBJ1-6; possible D gene TRBD1, 6 bases. Germline V gene sequence: CDR1 SEHNR, CDR2 FQNEAQ (reference sequence). The CDR3 loop spans 14 amino acids. V gave up 3 bases and J gave up 7 bases, with 10 bases separating them.

The rearrangement links TRBV24-1 to TRBJ2-1, with 10 bases aligning to TRBD2. V lost 2 bases to trimming and J lost 5 bases; unmatched junction nucleotides: 2. This CDR3 is built from 15 residues. Germline loops: CDR1 KGHDR, CDR2 SFDVKD. The CDR3 loop reads CATSDWTSGHNEQFF. The CDR3 bases are TGTGCCACCAGTGATTGGACTAGCGGACACAATGAGCAGTTCTTC.

This clonotype was found a few times. The chain recombines TRBV7-2 with TRBJ1-4, with D hard to call. The ends were cut back, 2 bases at V and 3 bases at J, with 4 bases in the middle. The germline gives CDR1 SGHTA, CDR2 FQGNSA. The CDR3 has 13 amino acids. The CDR3 sequence: CASSLQPNEKLFF. DNA of the CDR3: TGTGCCAGCAGCTTACAGCCTAATGAAAAACTGTTTTTT.

This clonotype was seen a handful of times. The genes are TRBV7-9 and TRBJ2-3, with D possibly matching TRBD1 (5 bases). The CDR3 runs 15 residues. With 5 bases removed from V and 0 bases from J, the gap between germline ends came to 12 bases. CDR1 SEHNR and CDR2 FQNEAQ come from the germline V gene (reference sequence). This CDR3 reads CASSEVGPSTDTQYF. CDR3 DNA sequence: TGTGCCAGCAGCGAAGTGGGGCCAAGCACAGATACGCAGTATTTT.

The chain has TRBV12-3 or TRBV12-4 and TRBJ2-1; D gene ambiguous. This CDR3 is 14 amino acids long. Trimming took off 3 bases at V and 6 bases at J, with 12 bases between the two ends. Here the CDR3 reads CASSFLTVINEQFF. As DNA, the CDR3 is TGTGCCAGCAGTTTTCTCACAGTGATCAATGAGCAGTTCTTC.

Notes on this clonotype: An end of the junction does not agree with germline; a read error may underlie this. V and J are TRBV12-3 or TRBV12-4 and TRBJ2-3; D gene ambiguous. The CDR3 runs to 18 residues. In nucleotides, the CDR3 is TGTACCAGCAGTTTAAGTTTACGGACCCCGGGTTCCACAGATACGCAGTATTTT. It translates to CTSSLSLRTPGSTDTQYF.

V is TRBV10-3 and J is TRBJ2-5; 7 nucleotides match TRBD2. Germline values: CDR1 ENHRY, CDR2 SYGVKD. V shed 5 bases and J 7 bases; nucleotides not matched to a gene: 4. The CDR3 contains 12 residues. The CDR3 loop is CAISYTGGTQYF. CDR3 nucleotide sequence: TGTGCCATCAGTTATACGGGGGGGACCCAGTACTTC.

This clonotype was picked up a small number of times. This chain connects TRBV20-1 to TRBJ2-7; D could derive from TRBD1 or TRBD2 (5 bases each). CDR1 is DFQATT and CDR2 is SNEGSKA in the germline V gene (reference sequence). There are 13 residues in the CDR3. Trimming took 6 bases from V and 5 from J, leaving 17 bases between them. Here the CDR3 reads CSALDLGTDEQYF. The CDR3 nucleotides read TGCAGTGCCCTGGACCTAGGGACGGACGAGCAGTACTTC.

This clonotype appeared a few times. The V gene is TRBV7-6, the J gene TRBJ2-7; tentatively, D is TRBD2 (5 bases). Trimming shortened V by 5 bases and J by 7 bases, and 12 bases separated the two germline ends. Germline V CDR1 and CDR2: SGHVS, FNYEAQ. The CDR3 covers 12 residues. The CDR3 loop is CASSPRAAEQYF. In nucleotides, the CDR3 is TGTGCCAGCAGCCCGAGGGCTGCGGAGCAGTACTTC.

This clonotype was counted between two and nine times. The chain has TRBV2 and TRBJ2-7; possibly TRBD2 for D (5 bases). The length of the CDR3 is 12 residues. CDR1 is SNHLY and CDR2 is FYNNEI in the germline V gene. V was shortened by 8 bases and J by 6 bases, with 14 bases between the two germline ends. The chain's CDR3 is CASSIRDLEQYF. The DNA for the CDR3 is TGTGCCAGCTCTATCCGGGATCTCGAGCAGTACTTC.

Only a few counts were recorded for this clonotype. The chain couples TRBV20-1 to TRBJ2-4; D gene ambiguous. Germline CDR1 reads DFQATT; CDR2 reads SNEGSKA (reference sequence). The CDR3 has 14 amino acids. V lost 7 bases and J lost 0, with 13 bases in between. The CDR3 sequence: CSGTENLAKNIQYF. CDR3 coding DNA: TGCAGTGGCACCGAGAACCTAGCCAAAAACATTCAGTACTTC.

There are a few counts of this clonotype. The chain carries TRBV5-1 and TRBJ1-4; D not certain. The CDR3 sequence is 12 residues long. Trimming removed 3 bases at V and 5 bases at J, with 5 bases between. Germline V CDR1 and CDR2: SGHRS, YFSETQ. Written as DNA, the CDR3 is TGCGCCAGCAGCTCGCACAATGAAAAACTGTTTTTT. It specifies CASSSHNEKLFF.

The chain couples TRBV7-2 to TRBJ2-7, with 7 nucleotides matching TRBD1. V lost 4 bases to trimming and J lost 3 bases; unmatched junction nucleotides: 12. Germline CDR1 is SGHTA and CDR2 is FQGNSA. CDR3 size: 16 residues. The CDR3 here is CASSSLDRVRGYEQYF. In DNA form, the CDR3 reads TGTGCCAGCAGCTCCCTTGACAGGGTCCGCGGCTACGAGCAGTACTTC.

The V call is TRBV6-5, the J call TRBJ1-6, with TRBD1 identical over 9 bases. Per germline, CDR1 MNHEY and CDR2 SVGAGI. The CDR3 runs 14 residues. V trimming: 2 bases; J trimming: 9 bases; junction bases outside the gene matches: 2. CDR3: CASSYRTGASPLHF. The CDR3 nucleotides are TGTGCCAGCAGTTACAGGACAGGGGCTTCACCCCTCCACTTT.

In this sample, this clonotype turned up a few times. The chain has TRBV7-9 and TRBJ1-6, with D hard to call. From germline, CDR1 is SEHNR and CDR2 FQNEAQ (reference sequence). The CDR3 runs 14 residues. Trimming removed 3 bases at V and 8 bases at J, with 11 bases between. CDR3 sequence reads: CASSFTVGDSPLHF. The CDR3 coding sequence is TGTGCCAGCAGCTTTACGGTTGGGGATTCACCCCTCCACTTT.

The V gene is TRBV6-2 or TRBV6-3, the J gene TRBJ2-2; 9 positions agree with TRBD1. The length of the CDR3 is 17 residues. V lost 0 bases, J lost 0 bases, and 2 bases stayed unmatched. The germline gives CDR1 MNHEY, CDR2 SVGEGT. CDR3 residues: CASSYSDRGTNTGELFF. CDR3 DNA: TGTGCCAGCAGTTACTCGGACAGGGGAACGAACACCGGGGAGCTGTTTTTT.

The rearrangement joins TRBV3-1 to TRBJ2-1, with D unresolved. CDR1 LGHDT and CDR2 YNNKEL come from the germline V gene (reference sequence). The CDR3 spans 18 residues. The ends were cut back, 1 base at V and 10 bases at J, with 26 bases in the middle. The CDR3 DNA sequence: TGTGCCAGCAGCCAAGTTCTCTCGGCACCACAACGCGTAGGGGAGCAGTTCTTC. Residues: CASSQVLSAPQRVGEQFF.

V is TRBV5-1 and J is TRBJ2-5; 7 bases match TRBD1. V lost 7 bases and J lost 3; bases outside the gene matches: 9. Germline V gives CDR1 SGHRS, CDR2 YFSETQ. The CDR3 contains 14 residues. This CDR3 is CASAPGQWKETQYF. CDR3 DNA: TGCGCCAGCGCCCCGGGACAGTGGAAAGAGACCCAGTACTTC.

The V call is TRBV7-2, the J call TRBJ2-7; D uncertain. V dropped 2 bases and J dropped 1 base, with 9 bases sitting between them. The CDR3 consists of 14 residues. CDR1 and CDR2 (germline): SGHTA, FQGNSA. DNA of the CDR3: TGTGCCAGCAGCTTATCTAAGCTTTCCTACGAGCAGTACTTC. This translates into CASSLSKLSYEQYF.

In this sample, this clonotype turned up a few times. This chain joins TRBV7-2 and TRBJ2-3, with TRBD2 as a possible D gene (7 bases). Germline values: CDR1 SGHTA, CDR2 FQGNSA. Trimming left V 5 bases short and J 8 bases short, with 20 bases between. The CDR3 loop spans 15 amino acids. CDR3 sequence: CASSPTVIGGATQYF. CDR3 sequence (DNA): TGTGCCAGCAGCCCAACCGTGATTGGGGGGGCTACGCAGTATTTT.

The chain recombines TRBV3-1 with TRBJ2-2, with unresolved D. Germline V gene sequence: CDR1 LGHDT, CDR2 YNNKEL (reference sequence). The CDR3 covers 13 residues. Trimming shortened V by 1 base and J by 6 bases, and 6 bases separated the two germline ends. The DNA for the CDR3 is TGTGCCAGCAGCCAAGTTAATTCCGGGGAGCTGTTTTTT. As protein: CASSQVNSGELFF.

V usage is TRBV20-1 and J usage is TRBJ2-1, with 9 bases identical to TRBD2. The V and J ends lost 3 bases and 0 bases, in that order; junction bases with no gene match: 6. Germline assignment: CDR1 DFQATT and CDR2 SNEGSKA (reference sequence). The CDR3 covers 16 residues. The CDR3 loop reads CSASGLAGSSYNEQFF. The CDR3 coding sequence is TGCAGTGCTAGTGGGCTAGCGGGGTCCTCCTACAATGAGCAGTTCTTC.

This clonotype turned up a few times. The rearrangement joins TRBV3-1 to TRBJ2-2; 11 nucleotides align to TRBD2. Trimming cost V 3 bases and J 6 bases; bases outside gene matches: 9. This CDR3 has 17 amino acids. Germline-derived CDR1 and CDR2 are LGHDT and YNNKEL (reference sequence). The CDR3 nucleotides read TGTGCCAGCAGCCATCCCCTTCTAGCGGGAGGTGCCGGGGAGCTGTTTTTT. Protein sequence: CASSHPLLAGGAGELFF.

There are a few counts of this clonotype. This chain connects TRBV5-4 to TRBJ2-1; 9 nucleotides match TRBD2. CDR3 length: 17 residues. The V gene's germline CDR1 is SGHNT and CDR2 YYREEE (reference sequence). V was pared by 3 bases and J by 2 bases, with 9 bases of the junction left unmatched. The DNA of the CDR3 is TGTGCCAGCAGCTCCTCACTTAGCGGGAGTCCCTACAATGAGCAGTTCTTC. It specifies CASSSSLSGSPYNEQFF.

This clonotype was seen a few times. CDR3 DNA sequence: TGCGCCAGCAGCTTCCAGGGGGAACCCTACGAGCAGTACTTC. Translating gives CASSFQGEPYEQYF. The chain uses TRBV5-1 and TRBJ2-7, with 7 positions matching TRBD1. The V gene's germline CDR1 is SGHRS and CDR2 YFSETQ. The CDR3 runs to 14 residues. Trimming cost V 2 bases and J 2 bases; bases outside gene matches: 4.

The chain combines TRBV30 with TRBJ1-3; tentative D call: TRBD1 (5 bases). Per germline, CDR1 GTSNPN and CDR2 SVGIG (reference sequence). The V end was cut by 1 base, the J end by 9 bases, with 13 bases between. The CDR3 spans 13 residues. CDR3: CAWSGGRGSTIYF. The CDR3 nucleotides are TGTGCCTGGAGTGGAGGACGGGGCAGCACCATATATTTT.

V usage is TRBV5-1 and J usage is TRBJ2-3, with D possibly being TRBD1 (5 bases). CDR1 SGHRS and CDR2 YFSETQ come from the germline V gene. V lost 3 bases and J lost 7, with 15 bases in between. The CDR3 totals 14 residues. CDR3 protein: CASSSNGAWNTQYF. In DNA, the CDR3 is TGCGCCAGCAGCTCAAATGGGGCCTGGAATACGCAGTATTTT.

In its sample, this clonotype was seen a few times. This sequence joins TRBV30 and TRBJ2-1, with 8 bases matching TRBD2. The length of the CDR3 is 17 residues. Germline V gene data show CDR1 as GTSNPN and CDR2 as SVGIG (reference sequence). Trimming took 0 bases from V and 0 from J; bases not matched to a gene: 7. The CDR3 loop reads CAWSVRYSGSSYNEQFF. For the CDR3, the DNA is TGTGCCTGGAGTGTACGCTACAGCGGGAGCTCCTACAATGAGCAGTTCTTC.

This CDR3 reads CASSPELAKNIQYF. CDR3 nucleotides: TGTGCCAGCTCACCAGAACTAGCCAAAAACATTCAGTACTTC. This sequence joins TRBV18 and TRBJ2-4; D gene ambiguous. This CDR3 has 14 residues. V was clipped by 2 bases and J by 0 bases, with 5 bases between them. CDR1 is KGHSH and CDR2 is LQKENI in the germline V gene. The full variable domain, rest sourced from reference TRBV18 and TRBJ2-4, is NAGVMQNPRHLVRRRGQEARLRCSPMKGHSHVYWYRQLPEEGLKFMVYLQKENIIDESGMPKERFSAEFPKEGPSILRIQQVVRGDSAAYFCASSPELAKNIQYFGAGTRLSVL.